Presented here are 16 T cell receptor beta chains from one specimen sequenced in a study of shared clonotypes between healthy human individuals. Naive CD8 cells, CD45RO-negative and positively selected for CCR7, excluded terminally differentiated effector memory CD45RA+ cells. The protocol was immunoSEQ multiplex PCR, while the TCRdb copy is restricted to in-frame clones and leaves out a portion. The sample records roughly 770,000 clones, roughly 96% being singletons. The sequencing sample was made of naive CD8+ T cells sorted from blood. The receptors derive from a man aged 25-45 years in good health.

The V gene is TRBV6-1, the J gene TRBJ2-5, with 10 bases matching TRBD2. TRBJ2-7 explains the end of the DNA better; the J call may be wrong. CDR3 size: 14 residues. Looked up from germline, CDR1 is MNHNS and CDR2 is SASEGT. The CDR3: CASRGSGRTYEQYF. CDR3 DNA sequence: TGTGCCAGCAGGGGTAGCGGGAGGACCTACGAGCAGTACTTC.

CDR3 amino acids: CASSSNSGGRTNEKLFF. The CDR3 coding sequence is TGTGCCAGCAGCTCAAATTCGGGGGGGAGGACTAATGAAAAACTGTTTTTT. The V call is TRBV7-2, the J call TRBJ1-4; maybe TRBD1 (5 bases). Trimming removed 4 bases from V and 2 bases from J, with 17 bases in between. The CDR3 has 17 residues. The V gene's germline CDR1 is SGHTA and CDR2 FQGNSA.

The chain employs TRBV4-1 and TRBJ1-5; TRBD1 matches at 8 bases. J gave up 6 bases and V 3 bases, and 7 bases lay outside the gene matches. Germline V gives CDR1 MGHRA, CDR2 YSYEKL. The CDR3 extends over 15 amino acids. The DNA for the CDR3 is TGCGCCAGCAGCCATGGGGCAGGGGGCGGTCAGCCCCAGCATTTT. It yields the protein CASSHGAGGGQPQHF.

V usage is TRBV7-6 and J usage is TRBJ2-7; D not resolved. The CDR3 runs to 14 residues. Looked up from germline, CDR1 is SGHVS and CDR2 is FNYEAQ. Trimming cost V 3 bases and J 2 bases, with 11 bases left between them. The CDR3, as DNA: TGTGCCAGCAGCTTTTCAGAGACACCCTACGAGCAGTACTTC. Protein sequence: CASSFSETPYEQYF.

V gene TRBV6-6 combines with J gene TRBJ2-3, with D uncertain. V dropped 1 base and J dropped 0 bases, with 2 bases sitting between them. The CDR3 totals 13 residues. The germline CDR1 and CDR2 sequences are MNHNY and SVGAGI (reference sequence). Here the CDR3 DNA reads TGTGCCAGCAGTTACTGGAGCACAGATACGCAGTATTTT. Its translation: CASSYWSTDTQYF.

This clone was seen a few times. The chain is built from TRBV19 and TRBJ1-1, with TRBD1 identical over 8 bases. With 2 bases clipped from V and 1 base from J, the junction kept 3 bases outside the gene matches. CDR3 size: 15 residues. The germline gives CDR1 LNHDA, CDR2 SQIVND (reference sequence). CDR3 in amino acids: CASSIFGTGNTEAFF. The DNA of the CDR3 is TGTGCCAGTAGTATATTTGGGACAGGGAACACTGAAGCTTTCTTT.

The CDR3 loop reads CASNEGQGGETQYF. The DNA of the CDR3 is TGTGCCAGCAATGAGGGACAGGGAGGGGAGACCCAGTACTTC. The chain employs TRBV9 and TRBJ2-5, with TRBD1 matching 9 bases. The ends lost 6 bases at V and 5 bases at J; junction bases unmatched: 8. The CDR3 is made up of 14 amino acids. Germline CDR1 and CDR2: SGDLS and YYNGEE.

The V and J genes are TRBV27 and TRBJ2-1; 7 bases are shared with TRBD2. J gave up 7 bases and V 5 bases, and 11 bases lay outside the gene matches. In germline, CDR1 is MNHEY, CDR2 SMNVEV (reference sequence). The CDR3 has 15 residues. The CDR3 DNA is TGTGCCAGCAGTCCATCCCCTAGCGGTAGAAATGAGCAGTTCTTC. Translated, it gives CASSPSPSGRNEQFF.

The chain links TRBV15 to TRBJ2-7, with D possibly being TRBD1 or TRBD2 (5 bases each). Per the germline V gene, CDR1 is LNHNV and CDR2 is YYDKDF (reference sequence). Trimming took off 5 bases at V and 3 bases at J, with 8 bases between the two ends. This CDR3 region has 12 residues. The CDR3 sequence is CATSRGHYEQYF. The CDR3 DNA reads as TGTGCCACCAGCCGGGGCCACTACGAGCAGTACTTC.

The chain recombines TRBV27 with TRBJ1-5, with 7 bases aligning to TRBD1. There are 15 residues in the CDR3. Losses at the gene ends were 7 bases for V and 4 bases for J; bases not matched to a gene: 10. Per the germline V gene, CDR1 is MNHEY and CDR2 is SMNVEV (reference sequence). In DNA, the CDR3 is TGTGCCAGCAAAAGCCGACAGGGTTGGAATCAGCCCCAGCATTTT. Translating gives CASKSRQGWNQPQHF.

This rearrangement joins TRBV18 to TRBJ1-2; the D gene is possibly TRBD1 (6 bases). Germline V gene lookup returns CDR1 KGHSH and CDR2 LQKENI. The V gene lost 4 bases and the J gene lost 3 bases, with 18 bases spanning the gap. The CDR3 runs 16 residues. CDR3 region: CASSLTDRTEHYGYTF. DNA of the CDR3: TGTGCCAGCTCACTCACCGACCGGACAGAGCACTATGGCTACACCTTC.

As concerns this clone: Within the sample, other DNA sequences also encode this same CDR3. The V gene is TRBV29-1, the J gene TRBJ1-3; D gene uncertain. This CDR3 contains 13 residues. V dropped 2 bases and J dropped 1 base, with 6 bases sitting between them. Germline CDR1 is SQVTM and CDR2 is ANQGSEA. CDR3 sequence reads: CSVESGSGNTIYF. CDR3 sequence (DNA): TGCAGCGTTGAATCCGGATCTGGAAACACCATATATTTT.

This chain links TRBV9 with TRBJ2-6; D is unresolved. The germline gives CDR1 SGDLS, CDR2 YYNGEE. V lost 6 bases and J 0 bases, leaving 13 bases between the germline ends. The CDR3 runs to 16 residues. CDR3 nucleotides: TGTGCCAGCACAGTTCGGGCAATCTCTGGGGCCAACGTCCTGACTTTC. Residues: CASTVRAISGANVLTF.

The chain uses TRBV27 and TRBJ2-5; TRBD1 aligns across 9 bases. J gave up 4 bases and V 0 bases, and 9 bases lay outside the gene matches. From germline, CDR1 is MNHEY and CDR2 SMNVEV (reference sequence). CDR3 length: 17 residues. The CDR3 DNA is TGTGCCAGCAGTTTATCGATAACAGGGGGCCTGGGAGAGACCCAGTACTTC. Its protein product is CASSLSITGGLGETQYF.

V gene TRBV5-5 combines with J gene TRBJ2-3; D is ambiguous. Germline CDR1 reads SGHKS; CDR2 reads YYEKEE (reference sequence). Trimming removed 1 base from V and 0 bases from J, with 9 bases in between. The CDR3 has 15 amino acids. In DNA, the CDR3 is TGTGCCAGCAGCTTGAAAGGCACTAGCACAGATACGCAGTATTTT. It translates to CASSLKGTSTDTQYF. Using reference TRBV5-5 and TRBJ2-3 for the parts outside the CDR3, the full variable domain is DAGVTQSPTHLIKTRGQQVTLRCSPISGHKSVSWYQQVLGQGPQFIFQYYEKEERGRGNFPDRFSARQFPNYSSELNVNALLLGDSALYLCASSLKGTSTDTQYFGPGTRLTVL.

This rearrangement joins TRBV2 to TRBJ2-7; 12 bases line up with TRBD1. CDR3 length equals 15 residues. CDR1 and CDR2 from the germline V gene are SNHLY and FYNNEI. With V trimmed by 5 bases and J by 2 bases, 4 bases remained unmatched. DNA of the CDR3: TGTGCCAGCAGTTACCGGGACAGGGGGCCCTACGAGCAGTACTTC. It yields the protein CASSYRDRGPYEQYF. Full variable domain (remainder filled in from reference TRBV2 and TRBJ2-7): EPEVTQTPSHQVTQMGQEVILRCVPISNHLYFYWYRQILGQKVEFLVSFYNNEISEKSEIFDDQFSVERPDGSNFTLKIRSTKLEDSAMYFCASSYRDRGPYEQYFGPGTRLTVT.